Below are 9 T cell receptor beta chains sequenced from a single sample in a study of blood T cell repertoires in COVID-19. Clones were read by immunoSEQ multiplex PCR, and TCRdb kept only the in-frame ones, dropping some. The sample has about 240,000 clones, around 88% seen once. The sample comprised PBMCs or T cells enriched from blood (not recorded which). The receptor set was obtained from a woman aged 25 to 45 who had recovered from COVID-19.

This sequence joins TRBV10-3 and TRBJ2-1; 9 bases are shared with TRBD1. The V and J ends lost 6 bases and 5 bases, in that order; junction bases with no gene match: 11. The CDR3 has 16 amino acids. Looked up from germline, CDR1 is ENHRY and CDR2 is SYGVKD. The CDR3 here is CAIRDRGDASDNEQFF. The CDR3 DNA is TGTGCCATCAGGGACAGGGGTGACGCCTCGGACAATGAGCAGTTCTTC.

The chain recombines TRBV19 with TRBJ1-5; unclear D gene. The germline V and J ends were trimmed by 4 bases and 9 bases, with 10 bases remaining between them. Germline values: CDR1 LNHDA, CDR2 SQIVND (reference sequence). The CDR3 is 12 amino acids. CDR3 in DNA: TGTGCCAGTAGTACCGTCGGGTGGCCCCAGCATTTT. Translated: CASSTVGWPQHF.

Worth noting for this clone: A read error may account for a junction end that differs from germline. This chain joins TRBV25-1 and TRBJ2-7; D is unresolved. The CDR3 runs to 14 residues. Germline CDR1 MGHDK, CDR2 SYGVNS. The CDR3: CASSDRRSSYEQYF. In DNA form, the CDR3 reads TGTGCCAGCAGTGACCGTAGGAGTTCCTACGAGCAGTACTTT.

The chain joins TRBV2 to TRBJ1-2; 7 nucleotides line up with TRBD1. Germline CDR1 SNHLY, CDR2 FYNNEI. This CDR3 has 14 amino acids. V dropped 3 bases and J dropped 8; count of bases not matched to a gene: 9. The CDR3 is CASSEDTGAQGYTF. The DNA for the CDR3 is TGTGCCAGCAGTGAGGATACAGGGGCGCAAGGCTACACCTTC.

This chain joins TRBV30 and TRBJ1-1; D not resolved. Germline V lookup: CDR1 GTSNPN, CDR2 SVGIG (reference sequence). The CDR3 has 12 amino acids. Trimming took 3 bases from V and 6 from J, leaving 11 bases between them. CDR3 sequence: CAWRLVHAEAFF. The CDR3 nucleotides read TGTGCCTGGAGATTAGTGCATGCTGAAGCTTTCTTT. The variable domain in full, completed from reference TRBV30 and TRBJ1-1, reads SQTIHQWPATLVQPVGSPLSLECTVEGTSNPNLYWYRQAAGRGLQLLFYSVGIGQISSEVPQNLSASRPQDRQFILSSKKLLLSDSGFYLCAWRLVHAEAFFGQGTRLTVV.

Written as DNA, the CDR3 is TGCAGCGCCCCGGCGGGGGGGCAGGGTGGCTACACCTTC. This codes for CSAPAGGQGGYTF. The rearrangement links TRBV29-1 to TRBJ1-2; possible D gene TRBD1, 6 bases. There are 13 residues in the CDR3. Germline values: CDR1 SQVTM, CDR2 ANQGSEA. V was trimmed by 7 bases and J by 7 bases, leaving 19 bases between them.

This chain joins TRBV4-3 and TRBJ1-6; 7 bases are shared with TRBD1. This CDR3 is 17 amino acids long. V was pared by 0 bases and J by 5 bases, with 7 bases of the junction left unmatched. CDR1 and CDR2 (germline): LGHNA, YSLEER. In nucleotides, the CDR3 is TGCGCCAGCAGCCAAGATCCCCGGACAGGAAATAATTCACCCCTCCACTTT. As protein: CASSQDPRTGNNSPLHF.

The chain couples TRBV5-1 to TRBJ2-3, with 7 bases identical to TRBD1. The CDR3 sequence is 15 residues long. The germline CDR1 and CDR2 sequences are SGHRS and YFSETQ. After removal of 4 bases from V and 4 bases from J, the junction contained 9 bases not matched to a gene. For the CDR3, the DNA is TGCGCCAGCAGCCTATGGACAGGTAGCGCAGATACGCAGTATTTT. It translates to CASSLWTGSADTQYF.

This clone was counted between two and nine times. The chain recombines TRBV6-5 with TRBJ1-2; D possibly corresponds to TRBD1 (5 bases). The CDR3 is 15 amino acids. V was clipped by 6 bases and J by 6 bases, with 20 bases between them. CDR1 is MNHEY, CDR2 SVGAGI, per germline. The CDR3 reads CASRRQGQQRNGYTF. The CDR3, as DNA: TGTGCCAGCAGACGGCAAGGACAACAGCGAAATGGCTACACCTTC.